Each of the 18 T cell receptor beta chains below was sequenced from the same sample in a study of shared clonotypes between healthy human individuals. Libraries were prepared by immunoSEQ multiplex PCR; TCRdb keeps only in-frame clonotypes and omits some of them. The sample holds about 1.5 million clones; roughly 98% are singletons and the top ten take 0.4% to 0.45%. The sequencing sample was made of naive CD4+ T cells sorted from blood. Described subset: CD45RA+ positively selected. Receptor source: a man aged 25 to 40 in good health.

CDR3 sequence reads: CASGRGQSGDTQYF. The DNA of the CDR3 is TGTGCTAGTGGTAGGGGACAGTCAGGAGATACGCAGTATTTT. The V call is TRBV12-5, the J call TRBJ2-3; 7 positions match TRBD1. Germline CDR1 reads LGHNT; CDR2 reads FRNRAP. V lost 5 bases, J lost 5 bases, and 7 bases stayed unmatched. This CDR3 is built from 14 residues. The full variable domain, rest sourced from reference TRBV12-5 and TRBJ2-3, is DARVTQTPRHKVTEMGQEVTMRCQPILGHNTVFWYRQTMMQGLELLAYFRNRAPLDDSGMPKDRFSAEMPDATLATLKIQPSEPRDSAVYFCASGRGQSGDTQYFGPGTRLTVL.

The chain uses TRBV28 and TRBJ2-7; 10 nucleotides agree with TRBD2. Germline CDR1 reads MDHEN; CDR2 reads SYDVKM. The V and J ends lost 7 bases and 3 bases, in that order; junction bases with no gene match: 12. This CDR3 is 16 amino acids long. The CDR3 bases are TGTGCCAGCACCCGCCTGTCTAGCGGGAGAGGCTACGAGCAGTACTTC. It specifies CASTRLSSGRGYEQYF.

Turning to this clone: Within the sample, other DNA sequences also encode this same CDR3. This rearrangement joins TRBV9 to TRBJ2-7; D possibly corresponds to TRBD1 (5 bases). This CDR3 contains 14 residues. Trimming cost V 0 bases and J 3 bases, with 10 bases left between them. Looked up from germline, CDR1 is SGDLS and CDR2 is YYNGEE. CDR3 loop: CASSVAGLSYEQYF. The DNA for the CDR3 is TGTGCCAGCAGCGTAGCAGGGTTAAGCTACGAGCAGTACTTC.

Regarding this clone: The same CDR3 arises from other DNA sequences in this sample as well. V is TRBV19 and J is TRBJ2-2; D remains ambiguous. Trimming stripped 1 base from V and 7 bases from J, with 4 bases between. Germline values: CDR1 LNHDA, CDR2 SQIVND (reference sequence). The CDR3 has 12 amino acids. The CDR3 protein is CASSIAGGELFF. CDR3 DNA sequence: TGTGCCAGTAGTATAGCAGGCGGGGAGCTGTTTTTT.

The chain couples TRBV6-6 to TRBJ1-2; the D gene is possibly TRBD1 (5 bases). The length of the CDR3 is 14 residues. From germline, CDR1 is MNHNY and CDR2 SVGAGI (reference sequence). Trimming cost V 7 bases and J 2 bases, with 14 bases left between them. The CDR3 nucleotides are TGTGCCAGCACCCTCCGAGGGGTAAACTATGGCTACACCTTC. It specifies CASTLRGVNYGYTF.

The chain uses TRBV5-6 and TRBJ2-7; D not resolved. Between the trimmed V and J ends, which lost 6 bases and 6 bases, there was a span of 13 bases. Germline CDR1 SGHDT, CDR2 YYEEEE. This CDR3 has 12 amino acids. CDR3 in DNA: TGTGCCAGCATCAGTTTGGCCGGCGAGCAGTACTTC. It translates to CASISLAGEQYF.

The rearrangement uses TRBV7-2 and TRBJ2-5; D unclear. Germline V gives CDR1 SGHTA, CDR2 FQGNSA. The germline V and J ends were trimmed by 3 bases and 4 bases, with 9 bases remaining between them. The CDR3 is 13 amino acids. In DNA form, the CDR3 reads TGTGCCAGCAGCTTCCTCGTCTCAGAGACCCAGTACTTC. Translated: CASSFLVSETQYF. The full variable domain, its missing parts supplied by reference TRBV7-2 and TRBJ2-5, is GAGVSQSPSNKVTEKGKDVELRCDPISGHTALYWYRQSLGQGLEFLIYFQGNSAPDKSGLPSDRFSAERTGGSVSTLTIQRTQQEDSAVYLCASSFLVSETQYFGPGTRLLVL.

The chain combines TRBV5-1 with TRBJ2-2, with TRBD1 as a possible D gene (6 bases). V dropped 4 bases and J dropped 6 bases, with 16 bases sitting between them. Germline-derived CDR1 and CDR2 are SGHRS and YFSETQ. The CDR3 sequence is 15 residues long. As DNA, the CDR3 is TGCGCCAGCAGCCCACAGGGAGCGAGCGCCGGGGAGCTGTTTTTT. It specifies CASSPQGASAGELFF.

The V and J genes are TRBV9 and TRBJ2-1; tentatively, D is TRBD2 (5 bases). Deletions cut 0 bases from V and 4 bases from J, with 14 bases between. CDR3 length: 16 amino acids. Germline values: CDR1 SGDLS, CDR2 YYNGEE. As DNA, the CDR3 is TGTGCCAGCAGCGTAGGGCCAGCGGAGGATTACAATGAGCAGTTCTTC. Translation: CASSVGPAEDYNEQFF. The whole variable domain, filled in from reference TRBV9 and TRBJ2-1, reads DSGVTQTPKHLITATGQRVTLRCSPRSGDLSVYWYQQSLDQGLQFLIQYYNGEERAKGNILERFSAQQFPDLHSELNLSSLELGDSALYFCASSVGPAEDYNEQFFGPGTRLTVL.

The chain recombines TRBV29-1 with TRBJ2-5, with D tentatively TRBD1 or TRBD2 (5 bases each). The germline V gene has CDR1 SQVTM and CDR2 ANQGSEA. This CDR3 is 15 amino acids long. The V gene lost 8 bases and the J gene lost 5 bases, with 24 bases spanning the gap. The CDR3 protein is CSLRQSGNPGETQYF. The CDR3 DNA reads as TGCAGCCTGCGACAGTCGGGGAACCCCGGGGAGACCCAGTACTTC.

The V gene is TRBV28, the J gene TRBJ2-7; 13 bases map to TRBD2. With 6 bases clipped from V and 6 bases from J, the junction kept 11 bases outside the gene matches. Germline lookup yields CDR1 MDHEN and CDR2 SYDVKM. The CDR3 runs 16 residues. CDR3 in DNA: TGTGCCAGCAGCCCGACGGGACTAGCGGGATTAGTCGAGCAGTACTTC. Encoded protein: CASSPTGLAGLVEQYF. Based on the CDR3 plus reference TRBV28 and TRBJ2-7, the full variable domain is DVKVTQSSRYLVKRTGEKVFLECVQDMDHENMFWYRQDPGLGLRLIYFSYDVKMKEKGDIPEGYSVSREKKERFSLILESASTNQTSMYLCASSPTGLAGLVEQYFGPGTRLTVT.

The chain has TRBV4-3 and TRBJ2-2; 12 nucleotides align to TRBD2. CDR3 length: 18 residues. The V and J ends lost 0 bases and 7 bases, in that order; junction bases with no gene match: 9. Germline V gives CDR1 LGHNA, CDR2 YSLEER. The CDR3 here is CASSQDVGQGLAGGELFF. The CDR3 bases are TGCGCCAGCAGCCAAGACGTCGGGCAGGGACTAGCGGGCGGGGAGCTGTTTTTT.

The chain couples TRBV5-1 to TRBJ2-7, with D perhaps given as TRBD1 or TRBD2 (5 bases each). V was pared by 3 bases and J by 6 bases, with 19 bases between. Germline V lookup: CDR1 SGHRS, CDR2 YFSETQ. The CDR3 spans 15 residues. The CDR3 is CASSSRDPGDGEQYF. The CDR3 coding sequence is TGCGCCAGCAGCTCCCGGGACCCTGGAGACGGCGAGCAGTACTTC.

The rearrangement joins TRBV21-1 to TRBJ2-7; TRBD2 is the table's D call and was not checked against the DNA. TRBV21-1 is noted as a pseudogene. This CDR3 region has 15 residues. The CDR3: CASSKDSEGLGEQYF. Written as DNA, the CDR3 is TGTGCCAGCAGCAAAGATAGTGAGGGTTTGGGGGAGCAGTACTTC.

This clone occurred once. The J gene is TRBJ2-3, the V gene TRBV5-1; D may be TRBD1 (6 bases). The CDR3 has 14 amino acids. Germline values: CDR1 SGHRS, CDR2 YFSETQ. Trimming removed 0 bases at V and 8 bases at J, with 13 bases between. CDR3 in amino acids: CASSLGQGQITQYF. In DNA form, the CDR3 reads TGCGCCAGCAGCTTGGGGCAGGGGCAGATTACGCAGTATTTT.

The CDR3 loop reads CAWTHPGRETQYF. The CDR3 nucleotides are TGTGCCTGGACCCACCCGGGGAGAGAGACCCAGTACTTC. The rearrangement links TRBV30 to TRBJ2-5; maybe TRBD2 (5 bases). The CDR3 covers 13 residues. V was shortened by 4 bases and J by 4 bases, with 13 bases between the two germline ends. Germline V CDR1 and CDR2: GTSNPN, SVGIG (reference sequence).

The gene calls are TRBV29-1 and TRBJ1-1; D unclear. Per germline, CDR1 SQVTM and CDR2 ANQGSEA. The CDR3 covers 11 residues. Trimming took off 4 bases at V and 7 bases at J, with 10 bases between the two ends. CDR3 residues: CSVVTSYEAFF. Written as DNA, the CDR3 is TGCAGCGTTGTAACCAGTTATGAAGCTTTCTTT.

The V call is TRBV5-1, the J call TRBJ2-2, with 7 bases that match TRBD1. Germline loops: CDR1 SGHRS, CDR2 YFSETQ. With 4 bases clipped from V and 3 bases from J, the junction kept 6 bases outside the gene matches. The CDR3 is made up of 15 amino acids. The CDR3 coding sequence is TGCGCCAGCAGCCCCACTACAGGGGACACCGGGGAGCTGTTTTTT. It codes for CASSPTTGDTGELFF.